The clone carrying this TCR beta chain was seen a handful of times. The antigen remains unidentified. This sample was taken from a study of T-cell reconstitution after alpha-beta-depleted transplantation in children. Study results and limitations: Reports say that about two months after transplant, the alpha-beta T cells came out of several hundred graft clones that had expanded.

A library of TCRbeta sequences, prepared with unique molecular identifiers, was generated. TCRdb called the PCR reads again in MiXCR, with one record for every CDR3 protein. This table has about 580,000 distinct CDR3 sequences, roughly 27% appearing once. V lost 1 base and J lost 7, with 14 bases in between. CDR1 and CDR2 from the germline V gene are SGHTA and FQGNSA. The CDR3 extends over 15 amino acids. The sample consisted of PBMCs, taken before TCRalphabeta/CD19-depleted stem cell transplant. The chain links TRBV7-2 to TRBJ2-1; possibly TRBD2 for D (6 bases). The receptor was derived from a boy under two years old with Wiskott-Aldrich syndrome, due to receive a stem cell transplant. CDR3 in DNA: TGTGCCAGCAGCTTAGGACGCGTCAGCGGGAATGAGCAGTTCTTC. It specifies CASSLGRVSGNEQFF.